The TCR beta chain described here comes from a study of T cell repertoires in cytomegalovirus infection. This clonotype was recorded at least ten times. What it recognizes is unknown. TCRdb processed the reads anew with MiXCR; each CDR3 protein has one entry. The table lists a few hundred thousand distinct CDR3 sequences, over 35% of them singletons. This CDR3 contains 16 residues. Germline assignment: CDR1 SGHTA and CDR2 FQGNSA. V lost 1 base to trimming and J lost 4 bases; unmatched junction nucleotides: 7. The sequences come from cultured PBMCs, collected from culture after CMV antigen stimulation. V gene TRBV7-2 combines with J gene TRBJ2-3, with 8 positions matching TRBD2. The TCR sequence derives from a human donor in good health (CMV status not recorded). Some clones in this sample may be carry-over from other donors' samples. The CDR3 nucleotides are TGTGCCAGCAGCTTAGTTACGGGACTAGTTTCAGATACGCAGTATTTT. Translated: CASSLVTGLVSDTQYF.